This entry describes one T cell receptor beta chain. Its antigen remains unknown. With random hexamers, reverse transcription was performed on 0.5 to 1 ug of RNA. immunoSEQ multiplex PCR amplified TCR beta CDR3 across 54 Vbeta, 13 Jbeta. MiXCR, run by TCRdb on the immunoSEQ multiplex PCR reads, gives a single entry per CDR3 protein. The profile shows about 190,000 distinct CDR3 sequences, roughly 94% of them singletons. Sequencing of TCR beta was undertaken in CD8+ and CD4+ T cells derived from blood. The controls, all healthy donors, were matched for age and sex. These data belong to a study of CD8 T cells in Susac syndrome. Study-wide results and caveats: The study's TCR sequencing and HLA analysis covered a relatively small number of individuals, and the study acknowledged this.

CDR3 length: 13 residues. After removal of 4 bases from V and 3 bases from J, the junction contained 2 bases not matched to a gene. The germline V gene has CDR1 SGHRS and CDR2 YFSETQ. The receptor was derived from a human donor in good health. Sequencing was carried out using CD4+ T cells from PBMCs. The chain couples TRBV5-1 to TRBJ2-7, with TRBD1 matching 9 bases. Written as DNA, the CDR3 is TGCGCCAGCAGCCCGACAGGGGGCTACGAGCAGTACTTC. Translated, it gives CASSPTGGYEQYF.